These 7 T cell receptor beta chains came from one sample sequenced in a study of cytomegalovirus exposure and HLA in healthy donors. 13 Jbeta primers and 60 Vbeta primers were used for the PCR. The data were produced by immunoSEQ multiplex PCR, yet TCRdb's version contains in-frame clones alone and is incomplete. The profile shows under 85,000 clones, under 80% of them singletons. Sample: PBMCs. The receptors come from a middle-aged man in good health and CMV-seronegative.

The rearrangement uses TRBV6-6 and TRBJ2-1; 7 nucleotides match TRBD2. With V trimmed by 5 bases and J by 4 bases, 8 bases remained unmatched. Germline CDR1 and CDR2: MNHNY and SVGAGI (reference sequence). The CDR3 runs to 15 residues. DNA of the CDR3: TGTGCCAGCAGTGCCCCCGGGACTACGTACAATGAGCAGTTCTTC. As protein: CASSAPGTTYNEQFF.

The CDR3, as DNA: TGTGCCAGCAGTGCCGCCAGGGTAGGCGAGCAGTACTTC. This gives the protein CASSAARVGEQYF. The rearrangement uses TRBV2 and TRBJ2-7; possibly TRBD1 for D (5 bases). CDR1 is SNHLY, CDR2 FYNNEI, per germline. The CDR3 totals 13 residues. The V end was cut by 4 bases, the J end by 6 bases, with 13 bases between.

This chain links TRBV9 with TRBJ1-3; maybe TRBD1 (5 bases). The CDR3 runs to 17 residues. V was cut by 3 bases and J by 4 bases, with 20 bases left in between. The germline gives CDR1 SGDLS, CDR2 YYNGEE. The CDR3 here is CASSAKNLQAAGNTIYF. CDR3 in DNA: TGTGCCAGCAGCGCTAAGAATTTACAGGCTGCGGGAAACACCATATATTTT.

The chain is built from TRBV9 and TRBJ1-5; TRBD1 matches at 9 bases. This CDR3 spans 14 amino acids. Germline V gene sequence: CDR1 SGDLS, CDR2 YYNGEE. V lost 0 bases, J lost 7 bases, and 2 bases stayed unmatched. In nucleotides, the CDR3 is TGTGCCAGCAGCGTAGGGGACAGGGACCAGCCCCAGCATTTT. It specifies CASSVGDRDQPQHF.

On this clone itself: Mismatch with germline at one junction end may stem from a read error. V and J are TRBV7-9 and TRBJ2-1, with D perhaps matching TRBD2 (5 bases). In germline, CDR1 is SEHNR, CDR2 FQNEAQ (reference sequence). The length of the CDR3 is 12 residues. This chain's CDR3 is CSSSLEDSGRFF. In DNA form, the CDR3 reads TGTTCCAGCAGCTTAGAGGACTCCGGCCGGTTCTTC.

The chain links TRBV28 to TRBJ1-4, with no clear D. The V gene's germline CDR1 is MDHEN and CDR2 SYDVKM. CDR3 length: 12 amino acids. With 6 bases removed from V and 8 bases from J, the gap between germline ends came to 10 bases. CDR3: CASRAGGEKLFF. CDR3 nucleotide sequence: TGTGCCAGCAGGGCAGGAGGAGAAAAACTGTTTTTT.

The chain combines TRBV7-9 with TRBJ1-4, with D possibly matching TRBD1 (6 bases). V was trimmed by 2 bases and J by 8 bases, leaving 12 bases between them. The CDR3 runs to 14 residues. Germline CDR1 reads SEHNR; CDR2 reads FQNEAQ (reference sequence). CDR3 bases: TGTGCCAGCAGCTTACGAGGGGGGGAGGAAAAACTGTTTTTT. Translating it yields CASSLRGGEEKLFF.